This entry lists 26 T cell receptor beta chains sequenced from one sample in a study of T cell clonality in common variable immunodeficiency. Method: immunoSEQ multiplex PCR; TCRdb's copy keeps in-frame clones and lacks some. Sampling found tens of thousands of clones, none seen once. Input material: peripheral blood mononuclear cells. These receptors were obtained from a person between 18 and 75 years old in good health.

This clone was observed at least ten times. The sequence runs out 3 residues before the end of the CDR3; the remainder is reconstructed from the germline J gene. V and J are TRBV4-2 and TRBJ2-1; 7 positions agree with TRBD2. CDR3 length: 14 amino acids. The junction had 15 bases not matched to a gene; V was cut back by 11 bases and J by 8 bases. Germline V CDR1 and CDR2: LGHNA, YNFKEQ. The covered CDR3 bases are TGTGCCGCAAGCGGGGTTAGTACTATTTATGAG. It codes for CAASGVSTIYE. The entire CDR3 sequence reads CAASGVSTIYEQFF.

This clone came up many times. The read gets to within 3 residues of the CDR3 end, and the germline J gene fills in the rest. This chain connects TRBV7-6 to TRBJ2-1, with TRBD2 matching over 8 bases. After removal of 2 bases from V and 9 bases from J, the junction contained 3 bases not matched to a gene. Germline assignment: CDR1 SGHVS and CDR2 FNYEAQ. The CDR3 length is 13 residues. The DNA read from the CDR3 is TGTGCCAGCAGCTTATTACTAGCGGTTGAG. This sequence encodes CASSLLLAVE. The full CDR3 protein reads CASSLLLAVEQFF.

This clone was seen many times. The CDR3 bases that were read are TGCGCCAGCAGCGTCCTTTCCGGGGGATCGGTCGGATACGAG. This codes for CASSVLSGGSVGYE. The CDR3, in full, reads CASSVLSGGSVGYEQYF. This sequence joins TRBV5-1 and TRBJ2-7; weak D call: TRBD2 (6 bases). The read gets to within 3 residues of the CDR3 end, and the germline J gene fills in the rest. Deletions cut 4 bases from V and 4 bases from J, with 24 bases between. Germline V lookup: CDR1 SGHRS, CDR2 YFSETQ. This CDR3 is built from 17 residues.

Ten or more counts support this clone. The CDR3 goes on 3 residues after the read ends, and that part is filled in from the germline J gene. This chain connects TRBV7-2 to TRBJ2-1; 10 bases are shared with TRBD1. The ends lost 3 bases at V and 3 bases at J; junction bases unmatched: 2. The germline gives CDR1 SGHTA, CDR2 FQGNSA. The CDR3 sequence is 15 residues long. The CDR3: CASSLTGGGYNEQFF. CDR3 bases read: TGTGCCAGCAGCTTGACAGGGGGCGGCTACAATGAG.

This clone was detected many times. The sequence runs out 3 residues before the end of the CDR3; the remainder is reconstructed from the germline J gene. This chain uses TRBV7-9 with TRBJ2-1; the match to TRBD2 covers 8 bases. Per the germline V gene, CDR1 is SEHNR and CDR2 is FQNEAQ (reference sequence). This CDR3 region has 15 residues. Germline trimming cut 1 base from V and 4 bases from J; bases unmatched to any gene: 3. The CDR3 loop is CASSLGREAYNEQFF. The CDR3 bases that were read are TGTGCCAGCAGCTTAGGGCGGGAGGCATACAATGAG. The full variable domain, its missing parts supplied by reference TRBV7-9 and TRBJ2-1, is DTGVSQNPRHKITKRGQNVTFRCDPISEHNRLYWYRQTLGQGPEFLTYFQNEAQLEKSRLLSDRFSAERPKGSFSTLEIQRTEQGDSAMYLCASSLGREAYNEQFFGPGTRLTVL.

This clone was counted many times. The sequenced fragment ends 3 residues before the CDR3 boundary, so the rest is inferred from the germline J gene. The gene calls are TRBV19 and TRBJ1-5; maybe TRBD1 (6 bases). Germline values: CDR1 LNHDA, CDR2 SQIVND (reference sequence). The CDR3 has 16 residues. The ends were cut back, 5 bases at V and 3 bases at J, with 17 bases in the middle. This chain's CDR3 is CASSLQTGTHNQPQHF. The DNA read from the CDR3 is TGTGCCAGTAGTTTACAAACCGGGACACACAATCAGCCC.

At least ten counts were recorded for this clone. A junction end diverges from the germline sequence, so it may reflect a read error. The CDR3: CASSLEQVGQETQYF. The part of the CDR3 DNA that was read is TGTGCTAGCAGCTTAGAGCAGGTCGGCCAAGAGACC. V gene TRBV7-7 combines with J gene TRBJ2-5; D remains unclear. With the read ending 3 residues before the CDR3 end, the germline J gene is used to fill in that end. The V gene's germline CDR1 is SSHAT and CDR2 FNYEAQ (reference sequence). The CDR3 is 15 amino acids.

In its sample, this clone was seen many times. Incomplete CDR3 DNA: TGTGCCACCAGCAGAACGGACAGGGCCGGTGGAGAGACC. It translates to CATSRTDRAGGET. The entire CDR3 sequence reads CATSRTDRAGGETQYF. The chain recombines TRBV15 with TRBJ2-5; 8 bases are shared with TRBD1. The read ends 3 residues before the CDR3 terminus; that terminus is restored from the germline J gene. This CDR3 has 16 residues. V gave up 2 bases and J gave up 4 bases; unmatched junction bases: 9. CDR1 and CDR2 (germline): LNHNV, YYDKDF (reference sequence).

This clone was seen at least ten times. Sequencing ends 3 residues short of the CDR3 end; the germline J gene provides the rest. The genes are TRBV19 and TRBJ2-3; the match to TRBD2 covers 8 bases. V lost 5 bases and J lost 0; bases outside the gene matches: 16. Germline V gene sequence: CDR1 LNHDA, CDR2 SQIVND (reference sequence). The CDR3 loop spans 19 amino acids. This CDR3 reads CASSHLIAAGGSSTDTQYF. Incomplete CDR3 DNA: TGTGCCAGTAGTCACCTCATTGCGGCGGGAGGATCTAGCACAGATACG.

Many counts were recorded for this clone. The read gets to within 3 residues of the CDR3 end, and the germline J gene fills in the rest. The rearrangement uses TRBV2 and TRBJ2-1, with 9 bases fitting TRBD1. The CDR3 spans 15 residues. The germline gives CDR1 SNHLY, CDR2 FYNNEI. Trimming removed 6 bases from V and 3 bases from J; junction bases left unmatched: 6. The CDR3 sequence: CASRKPGQGYNEQFF. CDR3 DNA, as far as it was read: TGTGCCAGCAGGAAACCGGGACAGGGCTACAATGAG.

This clone was observed at least ten times. Coverage ceases 3 residues before the CDR3 finishes, and the germline J gene fills in the end. The genes are TRBV5-4 and TRBJ2-1; D may be TRBD1 or TRBD2 (5 bases each). Germline V gene sequence: CDR1 SGHNT, CDR2 YYREEE (reference sequence). Trimming left V 4 bases short and J 7 bases short, with 12 bases between. This CDR3 comprises 13 residues. CDR3 amino acids: CASSPPRENEQFF. CDR3 DNA, as far as it was read: TGTGCCAGCAGCCCCCCCAGGGAGAATGAG. Looking up the rest from reference TRBV5-4 and TRBJ2-1 gives the full variable domain: ETGVTQSPTHLIKTRGQQVTLRCSSQSGHNTVSWYQQALGQGPQFIFQYYREEENGRGNFPPRFSGLQFPNYSSELNVNALELDDSALYLCASSPPRENEQFFGPGTRLTVL.

Ten or more counts support this clone. The part of the CDR3 DNA that was read is TGCGCCAGCAGTGACGATACTAGCCCAGATACG. This gives the protein CASSDDTSPDT. The complete CDR3 sequence is CASSDDTSPDTQYF. This chain connects TRBV10-1 to TRBJ2-3, with D possibly TRBD2 on 6 matching bases. The read ends 3 residues before the CDR3 terminus; that terminus is restored from the germline J gene. The germline V gene encodes CDR1 WNHNN and CDR2 SYGVQD (reference sequence). This CDR3 spans 14 amino acids. Trimming stripped 3 bases from V and 4 bases from J, with 11 bases between.

This clone has ten or more counts. CDR3: CASSESMAGGPYNEQFF. The CDR3 bases that were read are TGCGCCAGCAGTGAGTCGATGGCGGGAGGGCCCTACAATGAG. The chain carries TRBV10-1 and TRBJ2-1, with 9 bases aligning to TRBD2. The read halts 3 residues ahead of the CDR3 end, with the missing end drawn from the germline J gene. The CDR3 runs 17 residues. Germline CDR1 and CDR2: WNHNN and SYGVQD (reference sequence). V shed 0 bases and J 2 bases; nucleotides not matched to a gene: 5.

This clone was picked up many times. The sequenced CDR3 bases are TGTGCCAGCAGTGTGGCTCCTAACTATGGC. The encoded protein is CASSVAPNYG. The whole CDR3 is CASSVAPNYGYTF. The rearrangement joins TRBV2 to TRBJ1-2; the D is unclear. The read gets to within 3 residues of the CDR3 end, and the germline J gene fills in the rest. V was cut by 4 bases and J by 0 bases, with 6 bases left in between. Per germline, CDR1 SNHLY and CDR2 FYNNEI. CDR3 length: 13 amino acids.

This clone was counted at least ten times. Coverage ceases 3 residues before the CDR3 finishes, and the germline J gene fills in the end. The gene calls are TRBV5-1 and TRBJ2-1, with 12 bases fitting TRBD1. The germline CDR1 and CDR2 sequences are SGHRS and YFSETQ. The CDR3 has 15 amino acids. Trimming took 6 bases from V and 8 from J; bases not matched to a gene: 9. CDR3 protein: CASTQGGQGAYEQFF. The part of the CDR3 DNA that was read is TGCGCCAGCACCCAGGGGGGACAGGGGGCCTATGAG.

This clone has at least ten counts. Coverage ceases 3 residues before the CDR3 finishes, and the germline J gene fills in the end. The chain has TRBV18 and TRBJ2-1; 7 bases agree with TRBD1. The CDR3 has 14 amino acids. The germline gives CDR1 KGHSH, CDR2 LQKENI. Trimming at V came to 5 bases and at J to 6 bases, leaving 7 bases not matched to a gene. Partial CDR3 DNA: TGTGCCAGCTCAACGGGACAGAGAGTCAATGAG. Residues: CASSTGQRVNE. The whole CDR3 sequence is CASSTGQRVNEQFF.

This clone has at least ten counts. Read sequence stops 3 residues before the CDR3 end, and the germline J gene provides the missing end. V and J are TRBV30 and TRBJ2-3; 10 positions agree with TRBD2. V gave up 4 bases and J gave up 2 bases; unmatched junction bases: 6. Germline V lookup: CDR1 GTSNPN, CDR2 SVGIG (reference sequence). CDR3 length equals 15 residues. The sequenced CDR3 bases are TGTGCCTGGAATCAACTAGCGGGGACCACAGATACG. Residues: CAWNQLAGTTDT. The whole CDR3 region reads CAWNQLAGTTDTQYF.

This clone was seen repeatedly, ten times or more. The sequenced fragment ends 3 residues before the CDR3 boundary, so the rest is inferred from the germline J gene. V usage is TRBV29-1 and J usage is TRBJ2-7; perhaps TRBD1 as D (6 bases). The ends were cut back, 4 bases at V and 6 bases at J, with 10 bases in the middle. The CDR3 length is 11 residues. The germline V gene encodes CDR1 SQVTM and CDR2 ANQGSEA. CDR3 sequence: CSVGGRGEQYF. The CDR3 bases that were read are TGCAGCGTTGGAGGCAGGGGCGAG.

This clone has ten or more counts. The missing CDR3 end, 3 residues past where the read stops, is filled in from the germline J gene. This chain uses TRBV9 with TRBJ1-2, with TRBD1 matching over 7 bases. The germline V gene has CDR1 SGDLS and CDR2 YYNGEE. V was clipped by 0 bases and J by 3 bases; unmatched bases: 2. The CDR3 spans 14 residues. CDR3 sequence: CASSVGGGDYGYTF. Partial CDR3 DNA: TGTGCCAGCAGCGTAGGAGGGGGCGACTATGGC.

The table lists this clone with many counts. The CDR3 end lies 3 residues beyond the end of the read and is filled in from the germline J gene. V gene TRBV30 combines with J gene TRBJ2-5, with D uncertain. This CDR3 region has 11 residues. The V gene lost 1 base and the J gene lost 5 bases, with 5 bases spanning the gap. Looked up from germline, CDR1 is GTSNPN and CDR2 is SVGIG (reference sequence). The CDR3 bases that were read are TGTGCCTGGAGTGCCCTGGAGACC. Protein: CAWSALET. The whole CDR3 sequence is CAWSALETQYF. The full variable domain, its missing parts supplied by reference TRBV30 and TRBJ2-5, is SQTIHQWPATLVQPVGSPLSLECTVEGTSNPNLYWYRQAAGRGLQLLFYSVGIGQISSEVPQNLSASRPQDRQFILSSKKLLLSDSGFYLCAWSALETQYFGPGTRLLVL.

This clone was seen ten or more times. The CDR3 end lies 3 residues beyond the end of the read and is filled in from the germline J gene. V gene TRBV27 combines with J gene TRBJ2-3; D remains ambiguous. In germline, CDR1 is MNHEY, CDR2 SMNVEV (reference sequence). Trimming shortened V by 8 bases and J by 8 bases, and 17 bases separated the two germline ends. There are 13 residues in the CDR3. CDR3 amino acids: CASGRSVSGTQYF. The part of the CDR3 DNA that was read is TGTGCCAGCGGTCGATCCGTGTCGGGTACG.

This clone was found many times. The read terminates 3 residues ahead of where the CDR3 ends, so the germline J gene completes it. The chain joins TRBV15 to TRBJ1-5; no clear D gene. Trimming pared 0 bases from V and 6 bases from J, leaving 18 bases between. The CDR3 loop spans 17 amino acids. Per the germline V gene, CDR1 is LNHNV and CDR2 is YYDKDF (reference sequence). The CDR3 loop is CATSREVGGEGGQPQHF. The CDR3 DNA, read in part, is TGTGCCACCAGCAGAGAGGTGGGCGGGGAGGGTGGTCAGCCC.

The table lists this clone with many counts. The sequence runs out 3 residues before the end of the CDR3; the remainder is reconstructed from the germline J gene. The chain recombines TRBV19 with TRBJ2-4; 10 bases are a match to TRBD2. The CDR3 covers 16 residues. Losses at the gene ends were 3 bases for V and 5 bases for J; bases not matched to a gene: 7. Germline assignment: CDR1 LNHDA and CDR2 SQIVND (reference sequence). Partial CDR3 DNA: TGTGCCAGTAGTATTTTGAGCGGGGGGGCCGAAAACATT. It is translated as CASSILSGGAENI. The CDR3 in its entirety is CASSILSGGAENIQYF.

This clone occurred many times. The read is 3 residues too short to cover the CDR3 end, so that end is filled in from the germline J gene. The chain combines TRBV30 with TRBJ1-2, with 8 bases fitting TRBD1. V trimming: 5 bases; J trimming: 6 bases; junction bases outside the gene matches: 8. Germline V CDR1 and CDR2: GTSNPN, SVGIG (reference sequence). The CDR3 is made up of 13 amino acids. The CDR3 sequence is CAWHRDRPHGYTF. CDR3 DNA (partial): TGTGCCTGGCACCGGGACAGGCCCCATGGC. The full variable domain, completed using reference TRBV30 and TRBJ1-2, is SQTIHQWPATLVQPVGSPLSLECTVEGTSNPNLYWYRQAAGRGLQLLFYSVGIGQISSEVPQNLSASRPQDRQFILSSKKLLLSDSGFYLCAWHRDRPHGYTFGSGTRLTVV.

This clone was recorded at least ten times. The read ends 3 residues shy of where the CDR3 ends; the end is completed using the germline J gene. The V gene is TRBV3-1 (or the pseudogene TRBV3-2), the J gene TRBJ1-1, with 7 bases that match TRBD1. This CDR3 spans 12 amino acids. Germline V lookup: CDR1 LGHDT, CDR2 YNNKEL (reference sequence). CDR3 bases read: TGTGCCAGCAGCCCGTTGACAGGGCTC. This translates into CASSPLTGL. The whole CDR3 sequence is CASSPLTGLAFF.

At least ten counts were recorded for this clone. The read comes to an end 3 residues before the CDR3 does, leaving the germline J gene to fill in the end. The chain is built from TRBV19 and TRBJ1-4; 8 bases line up with TRBD1. The CDR3 consists of 14 residues. V was pared by 9 bases and J by 8 bases, with 11 bases of the junction left unmatched. Germline V gene lookup returns CDR1 LNHDA and CDR2 SQIVND (reference sequence). CDR3 DNA (partial): TGTGCCAGCGTCCGGACAGGGTCCGGAGAAAAA. Protein: CASVRTGSGEK. The full-length CDR3 reads as CASVRTGSGEKLFF.